Sequencing of this T cell receptor (beta chain) was carried out in a study of cytomegalovirus exposure and HLA in healthy donors. Study-wide findings and caveats: It was confirmed in vitro that three of the CMV-associated chains were specific for CMV antigens. Most subjects had HLA-A and HLA-B alleles reportedly predicted accurately by TCR beta sequences.

Primers for the PCR totalled 60 Vbeta and 13 Jbeta. Clones were read by immunoSEQ multiplex PCR, and TCRdb kept only the in-frame ones, dropping some. The repertoire holds approximately 79,000 clones, with less than 80% as singletons. As for this clone: Antigen unknown.

The sequence was collected from a middle-aged man in good health and CMV-seropositive. The sequenced sample consisted of PBMCs.

The CDR3 loop is CASSSTGRYQETQYF. Written as DNA, the CDR3 is TGTGCCAGCAGCTCGACAGGGAGGTACCAAGAGACCCAGTACTTC. The V call is TRBV5-6, the J call TRBJ2-5, with D possibly TRBD1 on 7 matching bases. The CDR3 length is 15 residues. Per the germline V gene, CDR1 is SGHDT and CDR2 is YYEEEE. V shed 3 bases and J shed 0 bases, with 12 bases lying between them. Together with reference TRBV5-6 and TRBJ2-5, the CDR3 gives the full variable domain: DAGVTQSPTHLIKTRGQQVTLRCSPKSGHDTVSWYQQALGQGPQFIFQYYEEEERQRGNFPDRFSGHQFPNYSSELNVNALLLGDSALYLCASSSTGRYQETQYFGPGTRLLVL.